This is a list of T cell receptor beta chains from one sample in a study of shared clonotypes between healthy human individuals. Libraries were prepared by immunoSEQ multiplex PCR; TCRdb keeps only in-frame clonotypes and omits some of them. Among approximately 350,000 clones, roughly 70% were seen once, and the ten largest hold around a tenth. The sample comprised memory CD4+ T cells sorted from blood. The receptor source for this set is a young man in good health. The CDR3 runs from the conserved cysteine through the conserved F or W.

v_gene,j_gene,CDR3aa
TRBV9,TRBJ2-6,CASSGQNSGANVLTF
TRBV6-6,TRBJ2-1,CASSSPGLAREAEQFF
TRBV14,TRBJ2-7,CASSQGAGRDSTEQYF
TRBV10-3,TRBJ1-5,CAISEGGQLGGPQHF
TRBV29-1,TRBJ2-7,CSFQIGQGLQVEQYF
TRBV18,TRBJ2-3,CASSPGQGGTDTQYF
TRBV5-1,TRBJ2-2,CASSFLTTTGELFF
TRBV15,TRBJ2-3,CATSSGQGWDTDTQYF
TRBV7-2,TRBJ1-2,CASGSHYGYTF
TRBV7-8,TRBJ2-1,CASSLLGSGRALANEQFF
TRBV9,TRBJ1-1,CASSVAPGRHTEAFF
TRBV7-2,TRBJ2-5,CASSLVPLARNQETQYF
TRBV10-1,TRBJ2-7,CASSKAGTANGSYEQYF
TRBV7-9,TRBJ2-1,CASSQPPRLAGNNEQFF
TRBV18,TRBJ2-3,CASSFTATDTQYF
TRBV27,TRBJ1-2,CASSSNRNYGYTF
TRBV28,TRBJ2-3,CASSLSSLSGDTQYF
TRBV5-4,TRBJ2-7,CASSLDGQGYEQYF
TRBV13,TRBJ2-7,CASSRTYEQYF
TRBV4-3,TRBJ2-1,CASSRLTSGSYNEQFF
TRBV7-9,TRBJ1-2,CASSLEAGNGYTF
TRBV28,TRBJ2-1,CASSSGTSKPEQFF